This T cell receptor (beta chain) is drawn from a study of identical twins. Overall study results and limits: These conclusions were based on statistical analysis (cross-sectional, not following the same donors). With beta out-of-frame sequences, excess sharing by twins was weaker.

Unique molecular identifiers were in the cDNA, with template-switch universal primer binding. TCRdb reanalysed the 5' RACE reads using MiXCR and keeps one entry per CDR3 protein. This table has about 900,000 distinct CDR3 sequences, 9% to 15% appearing once. Deletions cut 2 bases from V and 9 bases from J, with 17 bases between. Germline V gene sequence: CDR1 MNHEY, CDR2 SVGAGI. The CDR3 runs to 15 residues. With regard to this clonotype: Its specificity is unknown.

The same sample was also used in a study of yellow fever vaccine responses in identical twins.

The chain is built from TRBV6-5 and TRBJ2-1; maybe TRBD1 (5 bases). Sequencing was carried out using PBMCs. This sequence was found in a woman aged 18 to 35 in good health. CDR3 DNA: TGTGCCAGCAGTTACACGCAGGGTTTAGGGGCTGAGCAGTTCTTC. Translation gives CASSYTQGLGAEQFF.